The 22 T cell receptor beta chains below come from one sample, sequenced in a study of blood T cell repertoires in COVID-19 (TCRdb year 2020). Receptor libraries were prepared by the immunoSEQ multiplex PCR assay. TCRdb limited this immuneACCESS table to in-frame rearrangements with V and J called. A share of clones is missing; checked studies link under half to unresolved V genes, and the rest is unexplained. The sample has 100,000 to 150,000 clones on record, approximately 90% of them singletons. The ten largest clones represent less than 2% of the sample. Sequenced material: peripheral blood. These receptor sequences come from a human donor in a cohort sampled during active COVID-19.

This clone was detected once. The CDR3 region has the DNA TGTGCCAGCAGGAATAATGGGGCAGGGGCCTACGAGCAGTACTTC. The encoded protein is CASRNNGAGAYEQYF. The chain employs TRBV14 and TRBJ2-7; D is possibly TRBD1 (6 bases). Between the trimmed V and J ends, which lost 6 bases and 2 bases, there was a span of 17 bases. The CDR3 extends over 15 amino acids. Germline V lookup: CDR1 SGHDN, CDR2 FVKESK. Looking up the rest from reference TRBV14 and TRBJ2-7 gives the full variable domain: EAGVTQFPSHSVIEKGQTVTLRCDPISGHDNLYWYRRVMGKEIKFLLHFVKESKQDESGMPNNRFLAERTGGTYSTLKVQPAELEDSGVYFCASRNNGAGAYEQYFGPGTRLTVT.

The J gene is TRBJ1-5, the V gene TRBV20-1; the D gene is possibly TRBD1 (5 bases). V was shortened by 3 bases and J by 2 bases, with 11 bases between the two germline ends. The CDR3 totals 14 residues. Germline V gives CDR1 DFQATT, CDR2 SNEGSKA (reference sequence). Written as DNA, the CDR3 is TGCAGTGCTAGTGAGGGGAGTGGCAATCAGCCCCAGCATTTT. Its protein is CSASEGSGNQPQHF.

This chain links TRBV6-6 with TRBJ2-3; tentatively, D is TRBD1 (6 bases). The CDR3 spans 16 residues. Germline CDR1 reads MNHNY; CDR2 reads SVGAGI (reference sequence). The V end lost 6 bases, the J end lost 0 bases, and 16 bases lay between the germline ends. The DNA of the CDR3 is TGTGCCAGCAGATTGTTAGGGGGTACAAGCACAGATACGCAGTATTTT. This encodes CASRLLGGTSTDTQYF.

The table lists this clone with a few counts. V is TRBV6-1 and J is TRBJ1-3; D ambiguous. Germline CDR1 is MNHNS and CDR2 is SASEGT. Trimming took off 4 bases at V and 0 bases at J, with 13 bases between the two ends. The CDR3 runs 16 residues. CDR3 sequence (DNA): TGTGCCAGCAGTGCCGGTTGGGGAGCCTCTGGAAACACCATATATTTT. It encodes CASSAGWGASGNTIYF.

This chain links TRBV6-2 or TRBV6-3 with TRBJ1-2, with D uncertain. The V end was cut by 6 bases, the J end by 8 bases, with 16 bases between. The V gene's germline CDR1 is MNHEY and CDR2 SVGEGT. The CDR3 extends over 13 amino acids. The CDR3 nucleotides read TGTGCCAGCAGCCCCCGGGGAGGTGGCGGCTACACCTTC. Translation gives CASSPRGGGGYTF.

The chain carries TRBV24-1 and TRBJ2-2, with D tentatively TRBD2 (6 bases). Germline values: CDR1 KGHDR, CDR2 SFDVKD. V was clipped by 4 bases and J by 1 base, with 15 bases between them. The CDR3 sequence is 17 residues long. The CDR3 is CATSDPAGRRNTGELFF. The CDR3 DNA reads as TGTGCCACCAGTGACCCGGCGGGACGTCGGAACACCGGGGAGCTGTTTTTT.

The chain uses TRBV12-3 or TRBV12-4 and TRBJ2-7; TRBD2 matches 7 bases. The CDR3 sequence is 13 residues long. Trimming at V came to 4 bases and at J to 2 bases, leaving 2 bases not matched to a gene. CDR3 nucleotide sequence: TGTGCCAGCAGTTGGGGGGGAACCTACGAGCAGTACTTC. Protein product: CASSWGGTYEQYF.

The J gene is TRBJ2-6, the V gene TRBV6-5; D may be TRBD2 (7 bases). Trimming cost V 6 bases and J 11 bases, with 20 bases left between them. This CDR3 is built from 15 residues. Germline V gene sequence: CDR1 MNHEY, CDR2 SVGAGI. The CDR3 region has the DNA TGTGCCAGCAGCCTAGGAACGGGGGGCTCGTACGTCCTGACTTTC. Translated, it gives CASSLGTGGSYVLTF.

V and J are TRBV7-2 and TRBJ1-3, with D unclear. Trimming pared 5 bases from V and 0 bases from J, leaving 14 bases between. The length of the CDR3 is 16 residues. The germline V gene has CDR1 SGHTA and CDR2 FQGNSA. CDR3 loop: CASSLVPGNSGNTIYF. CDR3 DNA sequence: TGTGCCAGCAGCCTAGTTCCAGGAAACTCTGGAAACACCATATATTTT.

As concerns this clone: Other nucleotide sequences in the sample specify the same CDR3. The chain uses TRBV29-1 and TRBJ2-1; 7 bases fit TRBD2. Germline V CDR1 and CDR2: SQVTM, ANQGSEA. Unmatched junction bases numbered 2, after V lost 3 bases and J lost 0 bases. The CDR3 sequence is 14 residues long. CDR3 sequence reads: CSVDGGGSYNEQFF. CDR3 coding DNA: TGCAGCGTTGACGGCGGGGGCTCCTACAATGAGCAGTTCTTC.

This clone was recorded only once. The genes are TRBV7-8 and TRBJ2-1; TRBD2 aligns across 12 bases. The CDR3 runs 18 residues. Germline V gives CDR1 SGHVS, CDR2 FQNEAQ. Trimming at V came to 0 bases and at J to 7 bases, leaving 10 bases not matched to a gene. Written as DNA, the CDR3 is TGTGCCAGCAGCTTAGCGTTCCCTCTAGCGGGAGGGGAGAATGAGCAGTTCTTC. It encodes CASSLAFPLAGGENEQFF.

The chain uses TRBV4-1 and TRBJ1-3; D gene uncertain. V was cut by 1 base and J by 4 bases, with 2 bases left in between. This CDR3 spans 12 amino acids. The germline V gene encodes CDR1 MGHRA and CDR2 YSYEKL. In DNA form, the CDR3 reads TGCGCCAGCAGCCAAGCGGGAAACACCATATATTTT. It specifies CASSQAGNTIYF.

The chain employs TRBV2 and TRBJ2-1; the match to TRBD2 covers 10 bases. Losses at the gene ends were 7 bases for V and 10 bases for J; bases not matched to a gene: 13. The CDR3 loop spans 15 amino acids. CDR1 is SNHLY and CDR2 is FYNNEI in the germline V gene. The CDR3 here is CASTPEQRGGDEQFF. CDR3 DNA: TGTGCCAGCACTCCTGAACAGCGGGGGGGCGACGAGCAGTTCTTC.

J is TRBJ2-5 and V is TRBV19; D is perhaps TRBD2 (6 bases). The CDR3 runs to 14 residues. The germline V gene encodes CDR1 LNHDA and CDR2 SQIVND (reference sequence). Trimming took 11 bases from V and 2 from J, leaving 18 bases between them. CDR3 in DNA: TGTGCCGCAGGAGGGGCGGGGAATCAAGAGACCCAGTACTTC. Translating it yields CAAGGAGNQETQYF.

J is TRBJ1-1 and V is TRBV6-1, with a possible D match to TRBD1 (5 bases). The germline V and J ends were trimmed by 3 bases and 1 base, with 6 bases remaining between them. Per the germline V gene, CDR1 is MNHNS and CDR2 is SASEGT. The CDR3 consists of 13 residues. CDR3 protein: CASSDRANTEAFF. In DNA, the CDR3 is TGTGCCAGCAGTGACAGGGCGAACACTGAAGCTTTCTTT.

The DNA of the CDR3 is TGTGCCAGCAGCAAGCGACTAGCGGGGGCTCGAGAGCAGTACTTC. Protein product: CASSKRLAGAREQYF. The chain combines TRBV21-1 with TRBJ2-7; TRBD2, the D gene given by the table, was not confirmed from the DNA. TRBV21-1 is marked as a pseudogene. The CDR3 is 15 amino acids.

Concerning this clone itself: The sample carries other DNA sequences with the same CDR3. The CDR3 is CASRGRSTDTQYF. The CDR3 DNA reads TGTGCCAGCAGGGGCCGCAGCACAGATACGCAGTATTTT. The chain recombines TRBV12-3 or TRBV12-4 with TRBJ2-3; no reliable D call. V was cut by 6 bases and J by 0 bases, with 7 bases left in between. This CDR3 comprises 13 residues.

This clone occurred a few times. The rearrangement joins TRBV4-1 to TRBJ1-2, with D hard to call. Germline V gene lookup returns CDR1 MGHRA and CDR2 YSYEKL. CDR3 length equals 12 residues. Trimming stripped 0 bases from V and 8 bases from J, with 7 bases between. CDR3 sequence: CASSQDTVGYTF. CDR3 in DNA: TGCGCCAGCAGCCAAGATACAGTGGGCTACACCTTC.

This sequence joins TRBV7-6 and TRBJ1-2; tentatively, D is TRBD1 (6 bases). The CDR3 covers 15 residues. V lost 6 bases, J lost 3 bases, and 17 bases lay in between. From germline, CDR1 is SGHVS and CDR2 FNYEAQ. CDR3 in DNA: TGTGCCAGCAGTCTTAGGGGGACGGCGGACTATGGCTACACCTTC. Translated: CASSLRGTADYGYTF.

Only a few counts were recorded for this clone. The gene calls are TRBV2 and TRBJ1-5; TRBD1 is a possible D gene (6 bases). V lost 5 bases and J 4 bases, leaving 21 bases between the germline ends. Germline V gene lookup returns CDR1 SNHLY and CDR2 FYNNEI. This CDR3 is 17 amino acids long. CDR3 in DNA: TGTGCCAGCAGTACATTTTTGGCGGGGGCCAGTAATCAGCCCCAGCATTTT. This translates into CASSTFLAGASNQPQHF.

The chain combines TRBV4-1 with TRBJ1-5; D perhaps matches TRBD1 (6 bases). Trimming left V 0 bases short and J 0 bases short, with 6 bases between. Germline-derived CDR1 and CDR2 are MGHRA and YSYEKL. The CDR3 extends over 15 amino acids. In DNA form, the CDR3 reads TGCGCCAGCAGCCAAGAACAGGGTAGCAATCAGCCCCAGCATTTT. It specifies CASSQEQGSNQPQHF.

The genes are TRBV4-2 and TRBJ2-7; D is perhaps TRBD2 (5 bases). Trimming stripped 1 base from V and 2 bases from J, with 12 bases between. The CDR3 loop spans 15 amino acids. Germline V lookup: CDR1 LGHNA, CDR2 YNFKEQ. The CDR3 DNA is TGTGCCAGCAGCCAAGGCCTGCTAGCTCCCTACGAGCAGTACTTC. Translation gives CASSQGLLAPYEQYF.